The entry below describes one TCR beta chain. It has no known antigen specificity. One base away there is no much larger clone; base qualities are not given. The CDR3 holds 17 amino acids from the cysteine to the phenylalanine. Here the CDR3 DNA is all that survives: 51 bases in frame from base 1. After removal of 1 base from V and 1 base from J, the junction retains 5 bases not matched to a gene. The germline V gene provides CDR1 KGHSH and CDR2 LQKENI. The sample comes from a study of blood T cell repertoires in COVID-19 (dated by TCRdb to about 2020). About the study as a whole: Collaborator samples came from the United States, Italy and Spain and covered acute and convalescent phases of COVID-19. The prospective study material was composed of cDNA or gDNA derived from T cells, B-cell-depleted T cells, or PBMCs. Deeply sampled blood TCRbeta repertoires from subjects exposed to, actively infected with, or recovered from COVID-19 were included in the dataset. The repertoires were released in a freely available public database intended as a resource for research on the immune response to SARS-CoV-2. The samples were drawn from two sources: the first 160 participants of the ongoing ImmuneRACE study, and 1,200 or so subjects contributed by 6 global collaborators. Nearly every sample came with metadata listing a de-identified subject ID, COVID-19 status, age in years and sex. Where HLA class I and class II types were available, the types were taken from metadata supplied by the sample provider, not from assay-based typing. General conclusions and limits of the study: The amount of clinical and demographic metadata varied by source and participant and was provided uncurated.

TCRbeta CDR3 regions were amplified from genomic DNA by means of the immunoSEQ Assay, a bias-controlled multiplex PCR. Per the source publication's procedure: The number of nucleated cells in each sample was estimated by amplification of reference gene primers within the assay. Sequence reads were collapsed and filtered to measure the absolute abundance of every unique TCRbeta CDR3 rearrangement. For each sample, productive Simpson clonality was calculated as the square root of Simpson's diversity index over productive rearrangements. TCRdb obtained this table from immuneACCESS and retained in-frame rearrangements with V and J assigned. These tables miss some clones; where compared with another copy, unresolved V genes account for less than half of the shortfall, and the remainder is unexplained. That table furnishes V, J and clone size, whereas the DNA furnished D and trimming. The sample has more than 300,000 clones on record, more than 75% of them singletons. 8.5% to 12% of the sample is taken by the ten largest.

In Seattle, one collaborating source enrolled patients while the infection was active and tracked those patients longitudinally over the course of disease. Whole blood was collected in K2EDTA tubes by collaborating institutions according to the institutions' own protocols. For TCRbeta analysis, collaborator samples were shipped as frozen whole blood, as isolated PBMCs, or as DNA extracted from either sample type. The sample was peripheral blood. The origin of this receptor is a woman aged 25-40 years with COVID-19, enrolled during active disease. In this chain, TRBV18 is recombined with TRBJ1-4, and 8 junction bases match TRBD1. The base sequence is TGTGCCAGCTCACCACTCCCGGACAGGGTAACTAATGAAAAACTGTTTTTT. It is translated as CASSPLPDRVTNEKLFF.